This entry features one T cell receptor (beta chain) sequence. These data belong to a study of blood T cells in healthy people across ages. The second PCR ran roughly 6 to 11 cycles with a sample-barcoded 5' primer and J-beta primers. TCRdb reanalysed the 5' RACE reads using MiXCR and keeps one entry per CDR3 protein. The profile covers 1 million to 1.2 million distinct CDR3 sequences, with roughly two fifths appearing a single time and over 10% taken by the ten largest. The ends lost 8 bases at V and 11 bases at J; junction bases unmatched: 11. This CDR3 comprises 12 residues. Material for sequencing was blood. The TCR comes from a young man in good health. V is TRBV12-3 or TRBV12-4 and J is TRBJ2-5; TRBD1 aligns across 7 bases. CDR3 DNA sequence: TGTGCCAGCCGCACAGGGGACAGTGAGCAGTACTTC. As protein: CASRTGDSEQYF.